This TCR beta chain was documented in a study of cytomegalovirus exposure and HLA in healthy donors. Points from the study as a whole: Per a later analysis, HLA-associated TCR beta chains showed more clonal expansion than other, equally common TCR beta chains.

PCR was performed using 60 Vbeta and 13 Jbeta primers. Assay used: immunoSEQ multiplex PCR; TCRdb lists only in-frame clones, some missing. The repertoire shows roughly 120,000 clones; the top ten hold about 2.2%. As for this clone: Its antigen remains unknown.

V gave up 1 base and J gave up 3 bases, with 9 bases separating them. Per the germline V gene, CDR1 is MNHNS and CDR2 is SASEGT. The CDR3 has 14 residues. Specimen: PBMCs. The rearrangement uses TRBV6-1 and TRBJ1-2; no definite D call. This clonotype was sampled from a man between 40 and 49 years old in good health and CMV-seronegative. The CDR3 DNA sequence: TGTGCCAGCAGTGAAGACGGCAGGTACTATGGCTACACCTTC. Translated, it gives CASSEDGRYYGYTF.